Sequencing of this TCR beta chain was carried out in a study of cytomegalovirus exposure and HLA in healthy donors. Vbeta (60) and Jbeta (13) primers were used in the PCR. Here immunoSEQ multiplex PCR was the method, and the copy in TCRdb shows in-frame clones only, minus some. Here the sample spans more than 100,000 clones, roughly three quarters being singletons. J was trimmed by 2 bases and V by 3 bases; bases with no gene match: 3. This CDR3 is 15 amino acids long. The V gene is TRBV5-3, the J gene TRBJ2-1; 9 bases agree with TRBD2. TRBV5-3 is labeled an ORF, and its function is uncertain. The TCR originated in a woman in her thirties or forties in good health and CMV-seronegative. Material: PBMCs. The DNA for the CDR3 is TGTGCCAGAAGCTCTAGCGGGGCAACCTACAATGAGCAGTTCTTC. Amino acid sequence: CARSSSGATYNEQFF.